This T cell receptor (beta chain) was obtained from a study of T cell repertoires in cytomegalovirus infection. On the study more broadly: Used in the study were CMV epitopes, some recently identified and HLA-C-restricted, others well-studied and HLA-B-restricted. Matching HLA type, along with CMV infection, was indicated by public TCR beta signatures. Study results and caveats: CMV carriers having the relevant HLA were flagged by cumulative public TCR beta family frequency. Dominant in the ex vivo response were TCR beta clonotypes restricted by HLA-C and specific for CMV.

TCRdb ran MiXCR on the reads and lists one entry per CDR3 protein. In the table there are a few hundred thousand distinct CDR3 sequences, roughly 42% of which are singletons. Comment on this clonotype: Its target is not known.

Germline CDR1 MGHRA, CDR2 YSYEKL. V was pared by 0 bases and J by 7 bases, with 12 bases between. CDR3 length: 14 residues. The material was cultured PBMCs, obtained from culture after CMV antigen stimulation. The clonotype comes from a human donor in good health (CMV status not recorded). Some clones in this sample may be carry-over from other donors' samples. The V gene is TRBV4-1, the J gene TRBJ1-2; possibly TRBD1 for D (5 bases). This CDR3 is CASSQDVGALGYTF. In DNA, the CDR3 is TGCGCCAGCAGCCAAGATGTTGGGGCTCTTGGCTACACCTTC.